What follows are 19 T cell receptor beta chains derived from one specimen sequenced in a study of cytomegalovirus exposure and HLA in healthy donors. 60 Vbeta and 13 Jbeta primers were used in PCR. Using immunoSEQ multiplex PCR, the repertoire was profiled, and TCRdb retains in-frame clones only, with some absent. The repertoire holds 90,000 to 110,000 clones, with less than 85% as singletons. Material: PBMCs. These receptors originate from a man aged 35-49 years in good health and CMV-seropositive.

This clone was detected only a few times. The chain joins TRBV30 to TRBJ2-1, with 11 bases fitting TRBD2. J was trimmed by 12 bases and V by 0 bases; bases with no gene match: 4. CDR1 is GTSNPN, CDR2 SVGIG, per germline (reference sequence). This CDR3 is 13 amino acids long. CDR3 sequence reads: CAWSVGLAGGQFF. CDR3 nucleotides: TGTGCCTGGAGTGTAGGGCTAGCGGGAGGGCAGTTCTTC.

This chain connects TRBV18 to TRBJ1-1; D is possibly TRBD1 (5 bases). V lost 3 bases, J lost 6 bases, and 14 bases lay in between. The germline V gene encodes CDR1 KGHSH and CDR2 LQKENI. CDR3 length: 14 residues. CDR3: CASSPQGSIPEAFF. Here the CDR3 DNA reads TGTGCCAGCTCACCGCAGGGAAGTATACCTGAAGCTTTCTTT.

The V and J genes are TRBV18 and TRBJ1-1; no definite D call. The CDR3 contains 15 residues. Germline values: CDR1 KGHSH, CDR2 LQKENI. Trimming removed 3 bases at V and 3 bases at J, with 14 bases between. CDR3 nucleotides: TGTGCCAGCTCACCTCTTCGGGGTGGGGACACTGAAGCTTTCTTT. The encoded protein is CASSPLRGGDTEAFF.

This clone has a single count. The chain joins TRBV7-3 to TRBJ2-3; 13 bases are a match to TRBD2. V trimming: 1 base; J trimming: 12 bases; junction bases outside the gene matches: 7. CDR1 is SGHTA, CDR2 FQGTGA, per germline. The CDR3 covers 15 residues. The CDR3 is CASSLSGLAGVPQYF. In DNA, the CDR3 is TGTGCCAGCAGCTTAAGTGGACTAGCGGGAGTACCCCAGTATTTT.

J is TRBJ1-4 and V is TRBV5-4, with a weak D call TRBD1 (6 bases). Germline CDR1 SGHNT, CDR2 YYREEE (reference sequence). This CDR3 region has 15 residues. The germline V and J ends were trimmed by 0 bases and 7 bases, with 13 bases remaining between them. The DNA of the CDR3 is TGTGCCAGCAGCTTGGGCGGGGGGCTTAGTGAAAAACTGTTTTTT. This gives the protein CASSLGGGLSEKLFF.

The gene calls are TRBV30 and TRBJ2-2; TRBD1 aligns across 7 bases. V trimming: 0 bases; J trimming: 2 bases; junction bases outside the gene matches: 12. The CDR3 runs 18 residues. The V gene's germline CDR1 is GTSNPN and CDR2 SVGIG (reference sequence). The CDR3 protein is CAWSVRSSGQINTGELFF. CDR3 nucleotide sequence: TGTGCCTGGAGTGTTAGAAGCTCGGGACAGATTAACACCGGGGAGCTGTTTTTT.

The J gene is TRBJ2-7, the V gene TRBV25-1, with 9 bases identical to TRBD1. Germline CDR1 and CDR2: MGHDK and SYGVNS. Germline trimming cut 8 bases from V and 6 bases from J; bases unmatched to any gene: 5. CDR3 length: 12 residues. In DNA form, the CDR3 reads TGTGCCAGCCGGGACAGGGTCTCCGAGCAGTACTTC. Residues: CASRDRVSEQYF.

This chain uses TRBV7-2 with TRBJ2-7; D is ambiguous. This CDR3 is 13 amino acids long. CDR1 and CDR2 from the germline V gene are SGHTA and FQGNSA. The germline V and J ends were trimmed by 3 bases and 4 bases, with 10 bases remaining between them. CDR3 DNA sequence: TGTGCCAGCAGCTTGAACACAATTTACGAGCAGTACTTC. Translating it yields CASSLNTIYEQYF.

V is TRBV2 and J is TRBJ2-7; 7 positions match TRBD2. Trimming removed 6 bases from V and 2 bases from J; junction bases left unmatched: 7. This CDR3 spans 14 amino acids. CDR1 and CDR2 (germline): SNHLY, FYNNEI. The CDR3 loop is CASRREGGPYEQYF. The CDR3 nucleotides read TGTGCCAGCAGGAGGGAGGGAGGCCCCTACGAGCAGTACTTC.

This clone was seen a few times. Here the CDR3 reads CASSLSKGEQYF. CDR3 in DNA: TGTGCCAGCAGCTTATCAAAGGGGGAGCAGTACTTC. The rearrangement joins TRBV7-6 to TRBJ2-7; D possibly corresponds to TRBD1 (5 bases). The CDR3 has 12 residues. Germline assignment: CDR1 SGHVS and CDR2 FNYEAQ. V was clipped by 2 bases and J by 7 bases, with 9 bases between them. Using reference TRBV7-6 and TRBJ2-7 for the parts outside the CDR3, the full variable domain is GAGVSQSPRYKVTKRGQDVALRCDPISGHVSLYWYRQALGQGPEFLTYFNYEAQQDKSGLPNDRFSAERPEGSISTLTIQRTEQRDSAMYRCASSLSKGEQYFGPGTRLTVT.

The V and J genes are TRBV4-3 and TRBJ2-3; no firm D call. In germline, CDR1 is LGHNA, CDR2 YSLEER. CDR3 size: 15 residues. V lost 1 base, J lost 0 bases, and 8 bases lay in between. The CDR3 loop reads CASSQAAASTDTQYF. In DNA, the CDR3 is TGCGCCAGCAGCCAAGCCGCGGCCAGCACAGATACGCAGTATTTT.

This clone was found once. Here the CDR3 reads CASREGAFWNEQFF. As DNA, the CDR3 is TGTGCCAGCAGGGAGGGGGCTTTTTGGAATGAGCAGTTCTTC. This chain uses TRBV6-1 with TRBJ2-1; TRBD1 might be the D (7 bases). CDR3 size: 14 residues. V lost 6 bases and J 7 bases, leaving 16 bases between the germline ends. Germline-derived CDR1 and CDR2 are MNHNS and SASEGT.

The chain combines TRBV18 with TRBJ1-1; TRBD1 might be the D (6 bases). CDR3 length equals 18 residues. From germline, CDR1 is KGHSH and CDR2 LQKENI. Deletions cut 0 bases from V and 4 bases from J, with 21 bases between. Here the CDR3 reads CASSPPMGAIGVGTEAFF. Here the CDR3 DNA reads TGTGCCAGCTCACCACCAATGGGGGCAATTGGGGTTGGCACTGAAGCTTTCTTT.

The genes are TRBV28 and TRBJ1-5; D gene ambiguous. Germline CDR1 reads MDHEN; CDR2 reads SYDVKM. The CDR3 extends over 15 amino acids. V gave up 5 bases and J gave up 4 bases, with 15 bases separating them. The CDR3 coding sequence is TGTGCCAGCAGTCCCCCGATTACTTCAAATCAGCCCCAGCATTTT. This encodes CASSPPITSNQPQHF.

This chain uses TRBV10-2 with TRBJ2-1; weak D call: TRBD2 (6 bases). The length of the CDR3 is 15 residues. CDR1 is WSHSY and CDR2 is SAAADI in the germline V gene. V lost 7 bases and J lost 2, with 15 bases in between. This CDR3 reads CASTDGGGPYNEQFF. The CDR3, as DNA: TGCGCCAGCACTGATGGGGGAGGCCCCTACAATGAGCAGTTCTTC.

The V gene is TRBV27, the J gene TRBJ1-6; 9 nucleotides agree with TRBD1. The CDR3 has 15 amino acids. Germline V gives CDR1 MNHEY, CDR2 SMNVEV (reference sequence). The J segment lost 3 bases and the V segment lost 6 bases, leaving 3 bases of the junction unmatched. The CDR3: CASRTGGFYNSPLHF. The CDR3 DNA follows: TGTGCCAGCAGAACAGGGGGCTTCTATAATTCACCCCTCCACTTT.

The genes are TRBV18 and TRBJ2-7; D gene ambiguous. This CDR3 has 14 residues. Germline V gene lookup returns CDR1 KGHSH and CDR2 LQKENI. V was cut by 2 bases and J by 0 bases, with 8 bases left in between. CDR3 sequence: CASSPNTVSYEQYF. The CDR3 nucleotides are TGTGCCAGCTCACCAAATACGGTCTCCTACGAGCAGTACTTC.

This clone has only a few counts. This chain uses TRBV5-6 with TRBJ1-2; D possibly corresponds to TRBD1 (6 bases). The CDR3 runs to 14 residues. CDR1 and CDR2 from the germline V gene are SGHDT and YYEEEE. Trimming stripped 6 bases from V and 1 base from J, with 13 bases between. CDR3 in DNA: TGTGCCAGCAACACAGGGTCCCATAACTATGGCTACACCTTC. Its protein is CASNTGSHNYGYTF.

The chain carries TRBV9 and TRBJ2-3; D is possibly TRBD1 (6 bases). CDR1 and CDR2 from the germline V gene are SGDLS and YYNGEE. The CDR3 runs 15 residues. The germline V and J ends were trimmed by 0 bases and 4 bases, with 12 bases remaining between them. The CDR3 bases are TGTGCCAGCAGCGTAGGTGGGACAAGGGCAGATACGCAGTATTTT. Amino acids: CASSVGGTRADTQYF.